This T cell receptor beta chain appears in the sequencing data of a study of shared clonotypes between healthy human individuals. Only in-frame clones appear in the TCRdb table, and some are missing; sequencing was by immunoSEQ multiplex PCR. Of about 330,000 clones listed, around 74% were seen once; the top ten hold 10%. Study-wide results and limits: A small donor pool kept down the genetic and exposure-history diversity that was represented.

Worth noting for this clone: As yet, its antigen is unknown.

The CDR3 loop spans 15 amino acids. Looked up from germline, CDR1 is KGHSH and CDR2 is LQKENI. Trimming left V 1 base short and J 1 base short, with 8 bases between. The sequenced material came from memory CD4+ T cells sorted from blood. Described subset: CD45RA-negative fraction. The receptor's source is a young man in good health. The gene calls are TRBV18 and TRBJ1-3, with D hard to call. CDR3 nucleotide sequence: TGTGCCAGCTCACCACAGTGGGGATCTGGAAACACCATATATTTT. Its protein is CASSPQWGSGNTIYF.